This T cell receptor beta chain was sequenced for a study of shared clonotypes between healthy human individuals. CDR3 length: 17 residues. V lost 1 base, J lost 1 base, and 13 bases lay in between. CDR1 LNHNV and CDR2 YYDKDF come from the germline V gene (reference sequence). TCRdb keeps only in-frame clones here, not all; method: immunoSEQ multiplex PCR. The table records some 2.4 million clones, 93% of them present only once. This TCR derives from a man younger than 35 in good health. Some clones in this sample may be carry-over from other donors' samples. The chain joins TRBV15 to TRBJ2-2; D is ambiguous. The sample was naive CD4+ T cells from PBMCs. Subset noted: CD45RA+ positively selected. The CDR3 DNA sequence: TGTGCCACCAGCAGAGCTGTTGCACCGCTGAACACCGGGGAGCTGTTTTTT. Translation gives CATSRAVAPLNTGELFF. The complete variable domain, with remaining parts taken from reference TRBV15 and TRBJ2-2, reads DAMVIQNPRYQVTQFGKPVTLSCSQTLNHNVMYWYQQKSSQAPKLLFHYYDKDFNNEADTPDNFQSRRPNTSFCFLDIRSPGLGDTAMYLCATSRAVAPLNTGELFFGEGSRLTVL.